This T cell receptor (beta chain) was recorded in a study of radiotherapy plus CTLA-4 blockade in lung cancer. The germline V gene encodes CDR1 SGHTA and CDR2 FQGNSA. The V and J ends lost 1 base and 6 bases, in that order; junction bases with no gene match: 3. The CDR3 sequence is 14 residues long. TCRdb's table, derived via immunoSEQ multiplex PCR, lists solely in-frame clones and lacks some. The profile shows 110,000 or so clones, approximately 84% of them singletons. This TCR was recovered from a human donor with non-small cell lung cancer who had a partial response to radiotherapy plus ipilimumab. The V and J genes are TRBV7-2 and TRBJ1-2; 9 nucleotides line up with TRBD1. The source was peripheral blood, collected from a patient treated with radiotherapy plus ipilimumab. DNA for the CDR3: TGTGCCAGCAGCTTAGATTGGGACAGGGATGGCTACACCTTC. Translating gives CASSLDWDRDGYTF.